This record covers a single TCR beta chain. The sample is drawn from a study of cytomegalovirus exposure and HLA in healthy donors. Whereas donors were nominally healthy upon sampling, unrecorded immune exposures were probable. It was with 60 Vbeta and 13 Jbeta primers that the PCR ran. Clones were sequenced by immunoSEQ multiplex PCR, and TCRdb holds only the in-frame ones, with some missing. The data show some 70,000 clones, less than 85% seen once. This TCR was sampled from a woman aged 45-60 years in good health and CMV-seronegative. The sequencing input was PBMCs.

CDR3 DNA sequence: TGCGCCAGCAGCTTGCAGGGACAGGGCCGGGAGACCCAGTACTTC. This codes for CASSLQGQGRETQYF. This rearrangement joins TRBV5-1 to TRBJ2-5, with 9 bases matching TRBD1. The V gene's germline CDR1 is SGHRS and CDR2 YFSETQ. The CDR3 consists of 15 residues. V lost 1 base to trimming and J lost 5 bases; unmatched junction nucleotides: 6.